This T cell receptor (beta chain) was obtained from a study of blood T cell repertoires in COVID-19 (dated by TCRdb to 2020 to 2022). About the investigation overall: The collaborator samples originated in the United States, Italy and Spain and spanned the acute and convalescent phases of COVID-19. The prospective study material was composed of cDNA or gDNA derived from T cells, B-cell-depleted T cells, or PBMCs. Deeply sampled blood TCRbeta repertoires from subjects exposed to, actively infected with, or recovered from COVID-19 were included in the dataset. The repertoires were made available in a free public database intended to serve as a resource for research on the immune response to SARS-CoV-2. The samples were drawn from the first 160 participants of the ongoing ImmuneRACE study and from about 1,200 subjects provided by 6 global collaborators. A de-identified subject ID, COVID-19 status, age in years and sex were almost always included in the sample metadata. HLA class I and class II types, where available, came from metadata supplied by the sample provider rather than from assay-based typing. General conclusions and limits of the study: The amount of clinical and demographic metadata varied by source and participant and was provided uncurated.

This clone appeared a few times. The antigen it recognizes is unknown. The record has no base qualities; no much larger clone is one base away. The immunoSEQ Assay, a bias-controlled multiplex PCR, was used to amplify TCRbeta CDR3 regions from genomic DNA. In the authors' own workflow: Within the assay, amplification of reference gene primers was used to estimate how many nucleated cells each sample contained. To quantify the absolute abundance of each unique TCRbeta CDR3 rearrangement, sequence reads were collapsed and filtered. For each sample, productive Simpson clonality was calculated as the square root of Simpson's diversity index across productive rearrangements. TCRdb obtained this table from immuneACCESS and retained in-frame rearrangements with V and J assigned. These tables miss some clones; where compared with another copy, unresolved V genes account for less than half of the shortfall, and the remainder is unexplained. V and J calls and clone size are as listed in that table; D and trimming were resolved from the DNA. Counted in this sample were fewer than 350,000 clones; over 75% of them appeared once. Approximately 7.8% of the sample lies in the top ten.

CDR1 and CDR2 are read off the germline V gene as ENHRY and SYGVKD. Spanning cysteine to phenylalanine, the CDR3 consists of 17 amino acids. Only the CDR3 portion is preserved as DNA: 51 bases, with reading frame beginning at the first base. At the junction V is shortened by 3 bases and J by 4 bases; bases outside the gene matches: 14. Another Seattle source contributed samples from volunteer blood donors who had recovered from COVID-19. Each collaborating institution followed its own protocols to collect whole blood in K2EDTA tubes. For TCRbeta analysis, collaborators shipped samples in one of three forms: frozen whole blood, isolated PBMCs, or DNA extracted from either of those sample types.

The origin of this receptor is a woman between 50 and 59 years old who had recovered from COVID-19. Sequencing was performed on peripheral blood. The rearranged segments are TRBV10-3 and TRBJ1-2, with TRBD1 matching 7 junction bases. The sequenced DNA: TGTGCCATCAGTGATCCCGATCCCCGACAGGGCGGCTATGGCTACACCTTC. This yields the protein CAISDPDPRQGGYGYTF.